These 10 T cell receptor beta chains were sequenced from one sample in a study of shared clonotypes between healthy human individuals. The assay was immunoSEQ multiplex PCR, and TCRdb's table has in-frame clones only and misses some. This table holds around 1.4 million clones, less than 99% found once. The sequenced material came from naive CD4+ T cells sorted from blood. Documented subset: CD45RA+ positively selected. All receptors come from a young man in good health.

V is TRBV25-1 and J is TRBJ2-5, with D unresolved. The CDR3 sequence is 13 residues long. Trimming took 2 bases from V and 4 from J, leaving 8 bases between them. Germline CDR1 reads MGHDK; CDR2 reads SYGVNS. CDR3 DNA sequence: TGTGCCAGCAGTGAAGCAGGAGTAGAGACCCAGTACTTC. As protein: CASSEAGVETQYF.

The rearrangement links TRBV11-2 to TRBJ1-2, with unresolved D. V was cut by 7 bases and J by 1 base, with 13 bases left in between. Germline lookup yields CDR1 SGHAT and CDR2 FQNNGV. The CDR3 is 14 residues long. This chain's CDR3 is CASNPWGYNYGYTF. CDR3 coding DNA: TGTGCCAGCAACCCATGGGGTTATAACTATGGCTACACCTTC.

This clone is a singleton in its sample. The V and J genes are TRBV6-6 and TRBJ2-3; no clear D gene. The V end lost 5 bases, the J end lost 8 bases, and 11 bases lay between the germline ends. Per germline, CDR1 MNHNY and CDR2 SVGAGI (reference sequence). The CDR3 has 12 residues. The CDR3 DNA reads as TGTGCCAGCAGTCCTATAGATGGTACGCAGTATTTT. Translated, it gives CASSPIDGTQYF.

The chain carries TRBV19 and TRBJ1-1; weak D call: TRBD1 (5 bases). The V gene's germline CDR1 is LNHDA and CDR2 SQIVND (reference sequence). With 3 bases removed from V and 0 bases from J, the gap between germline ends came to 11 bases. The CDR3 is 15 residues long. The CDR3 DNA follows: TGTGCCAGTAGTATCCAGGGCCTAATGAACACTGAAGCTTTCTTT. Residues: CASSIQGLMNTEAFF.

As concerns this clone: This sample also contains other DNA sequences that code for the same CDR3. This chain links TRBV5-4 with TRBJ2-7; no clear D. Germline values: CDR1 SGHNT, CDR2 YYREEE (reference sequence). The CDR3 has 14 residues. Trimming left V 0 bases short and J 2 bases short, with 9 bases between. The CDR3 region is CASSLGQDAYEQYF. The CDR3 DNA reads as TGTGCCAGCAGCTTGGGCCAGGATGCCTACGAGCAGTACTTC.

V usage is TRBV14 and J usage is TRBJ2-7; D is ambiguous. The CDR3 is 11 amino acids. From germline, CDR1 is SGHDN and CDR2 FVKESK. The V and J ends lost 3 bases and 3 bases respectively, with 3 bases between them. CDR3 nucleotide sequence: TGTGCCAGCAGCCAGTTCTACGAGCAGTACTTC. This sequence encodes CASSQFYEQYF.

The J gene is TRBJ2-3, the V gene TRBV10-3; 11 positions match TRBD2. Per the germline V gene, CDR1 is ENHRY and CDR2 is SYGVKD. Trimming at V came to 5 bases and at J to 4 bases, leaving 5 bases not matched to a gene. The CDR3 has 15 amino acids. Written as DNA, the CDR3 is TGTGCCATCAGTAGACTAGCGGGAACGTCAGATACGCAGTATTTT. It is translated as CAISRLAGTSDTQYF.

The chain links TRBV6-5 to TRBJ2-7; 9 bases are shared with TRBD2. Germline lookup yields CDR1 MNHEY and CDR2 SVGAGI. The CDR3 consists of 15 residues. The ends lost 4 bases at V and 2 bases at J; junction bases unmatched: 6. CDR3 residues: CASSFLAGRTYEQYF. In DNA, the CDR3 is TGTGCCAGCAGTTTCCTAGCGGGAAGGACCTACGAGCAGTACTTC.

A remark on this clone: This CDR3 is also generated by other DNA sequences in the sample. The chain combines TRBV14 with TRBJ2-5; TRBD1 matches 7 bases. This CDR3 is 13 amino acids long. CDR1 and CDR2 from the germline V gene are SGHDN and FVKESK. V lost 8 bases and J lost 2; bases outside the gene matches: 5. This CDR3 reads CASSRQGQETQYF. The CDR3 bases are TGTGCCAGCTCCAGACAGGGACAAGAGACCCAGTACTTC.

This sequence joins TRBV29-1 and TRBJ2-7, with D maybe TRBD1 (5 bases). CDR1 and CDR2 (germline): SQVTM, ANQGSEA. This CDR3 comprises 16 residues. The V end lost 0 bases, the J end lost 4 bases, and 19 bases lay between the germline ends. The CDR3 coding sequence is TGCAGCGTTGAAGATCCCTGGGGCACCCCACGGTACGAGCAGTACTTC. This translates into CSVEDPWGTPRYEQYF.